The rows below give T cell receptor beta chains drawn from one sample of a study of T cells of healthy individuals. TCRdb recomputed calls from the 5' RACE reads with MiXCR, one row per CDR3 protein. Among tens of thousands of distinct CDR3 sequences listed, 15% to 20% were seen once. Receptors were obtained from a human donor in good health. CDR3s include the opening cysteine and the closing phenylalanine or tryptophan. A D gene is named only where the DNA matches it firmly. The listing skips clone size in some rows; elsewhere it reads once, few, many or a size class.

>TRBJ2-7|NA|TRBV4-1|few
CASSQKLDAPYEQYF
TGCGCCAGCAGCCAAAAACTAGATGCTCCCTACGAGCAGTACTTC
>TRBJ2-7|NA|TRBV4-2|NA
CASSPHRDAPYEQYF
TGTGCCAGCAGCCCCCACCGGGACGCTCCCTACGAGCAGTACTTC
>TRBJ2-4|NA|TRBV7-2|many
CASSLASRGAKNIQYF
TGTGCCAGCAGCTTAGCGTCGCGGGGAGCCAAAAACATTCAGTACTTC
>TRBJ2-5|NA|TRBV28|few
CASSLFLRAGETQYF
TGTGCCAGCAGTTTATTCCTCAGGGCGGGGGAGACCCAGTACTTC
>TRBJ2-1|TRBD2|TRBV10-2|few
CASSFGGGINNEQFF
TGCGCCAGCAGTTTTGGGGGAGGGATAAACAATGAGCAGTTCTTC
>TRBJ2-1|NA|TRBV12-3/TRBV12-4|many
CASSRGRSYNEQFF
TGTGCCAGCAGCCGGGGGCGCTCCTACAATGAGCAGTTCTTC
>TRBJ1-5|TRBD1|TRBV5-6|many
CASSSRTGAGSQPQHF
TGTGCCAGCAGCTCTAGGACAGGGGCCGGCAGTCAGCCCCAGCATTTT
>TRBJ2-5|TRBD2|TRBV7-2|many
CASSPDGTRGQETQYF
TGTGCCAGCAGCCCTGATGGGACTAGAGGGCAAGAGACCCAGTACTTC
>TRBJ1-6|TRBD1|TRBV4-3|many
CASRGGPYNSPLHF
TGCGCCAGCAGAGGGGGCCCCTATAATTCACCCCTCCACTTT
>TRBJ2-2|TRBD2|TRBV6-5|NA
CASSYSRGSLAGYTGELFF
TGTGCCAGCAGTTACTCAAGGGGTTCACTAGCGGGGTACACCGGGGAGCTGTTTTTT
>TRBJ2-5|NA|TRBV19|NA
CASQRADQETQYF
TGTGCCAGCCAACGAGCGGATCAAGAGACCCAGTACTTC
>TRBJ2-2|NA|TRBV7-3|NA
CASSSTRTLGELFF
TGTGCCAGCAGCTCGACACGGACGCTCGGGGAGCTGTTTTTT
>TRBJ1-1|NA|TRBV18|many
CASSPATVGEAFF
TGTGCCAGCTCACCCGCGACAGTCGGCGAGGCTTTCTTT
>TRBJ2-3|TRBD2|TRBV2|few
CASSERGNSGRDTQYF
TGTGCCAGCAGTGAACGTGGGAACAGCGGGAGAGATACGCAGTATTTT
>TRBJ1-1|NA|TRBV3-1|few
CASSQAQRGLNTEAFF
TGTGCCAGCAGCCAAGCTCAGAGGGGTTTGAACACTGAAGCTTTCTTT
>TRBJ2-3|NA|TRBV30|many
CAWRALSDTQYF
TGTGCCTGGAGGGCCTTAAGCGATACGCAGTATTTT
>TRBJ1-2|NA|TRBV3-1|many
CASSQDKQAPNYGYTF
TGTGCCAGCAGCCAAGATAAGCAGGCACCGAACTATGGCTACACCTTC
>TRBJ2-1|TRBD2|TRBV12-3/TRBV12-4|many
CASSLNRGLAGAINNEQFF
TGTGCCAGCAGTTTGAACCGAGGACTAGCGGGAGCGATAAACAATGAGCAGTTCTTC
>TRBJ2-5|TRBD1|TRBV28|many
CASSSGGTGGFGFF
TGTGCCAGCAGTTCCGGCGGGACAGGGGGCTTCGGGTTCTTC
>TRBJ2-3|NA|TRBV10-3|NA
CAISLQDPDTQYF
TGTGCCATCAGTTTACAGGATCCAGATACGCAGTATTTT
>TRBJ2-2|NA|TRBV6-5|many
CASSLTTGELFF
TGTGCCAGCAGTTTAACCACCGGGGAGCTGTTTTTT
>TRBJ2-5|NA|TRBV5-5|many
CASSSRANQETQYF
TGTGCCAGCAGCTCGCGGGCCAACCAAGAGACCCAGTACTTC
>TRBJ2-7|TRBD2|TRBV6-2/TRBV6-3|few
CASARQGAGNYEQYF
TGTGCCAGCGCCCGTCAGGGAGCGGGAAACTACGAGCAGTACTTC
>TRBJ2-7|TRBD1|TRBV10-1|few
CASSAGTGGYEQYF
TGCGCCAGCAGCGCCGGGACAGGAGGATACGAGCAGTACTTC
>TRBJ2-6|NA|TRBV29-1|many
CSVEKAGAGANVLTF
TGCAGCGTTGAAAAGGCGGGCGCCGGGGCCAACGTCCTGACTTTC
>TRBJ2-7|NA|TRBV28|many
CASSPEEGLYEQYF
TGTGCCAGCAGCCCGGAAGAGGGGCTCTACGAGCAGTACTTC
>TRBJ2-3|TRBD2|TRBV27|many
CASSLGLAGFNTDTQYF
TGTGCCAGCAGTTTAGGGCTAGCGGGGTTTAACACAGATACGCAGTATTTT
>TRBJ2-3|TRBD2|TRBV4-2|NA
CASSPRGFSGHTDTQYF
TGTGCCAGCAGCCCCAGAGGTTTTAGCGGGCACACAGATACGCAGTATTTT
>TRBJ1-1|TRBD1|TRBV28|few
CASSLVLGQGRIGAFF
TGTGCCAGCAGTTTAGTACTAGGACAGGGACGAATTGGGGCTTTCTTT
>TRBJ1-1|TRBD1|TRBV7-3|many
CASSKDRGGHTEAFF
TGTGCCAGCAGCAAGGACAGGGGGGGGCACACTGAAGCTTTCTTT
>TRBJ2-5|NA|TRBV14|many
CASSQVDTVQETQYF
TGTGCCAGCAGCCAAGTTGACACGGTCCAAGAGACCCAGTACTTC
>TRBJ2-5|NA|TRBV4-1|NA
CASSRASGETQYF
TGCGCCAGCAGCCGGGCTAGTGGGGAGACCCAGTACTTC
>TRBJ2-7|NA|TRBV30|NA
CASSLADEQYF
TGTGCCTCTTCTCTAGCTGACGAGCAGTACTTC
>TRBJ1-6|NA|TRBV4-1|many
CASSLGTQTRLHF
TGCGCCAGCAGCCTAGGAACCCAGACGCGCCTCCACTTT
>TRBJ1-1|NA|TRBV6-2/TRBV6-3|many
CASRPTAVYREAFF
TGTGCCAGCAGGCCGACAGCGGTCTATCGTGAAGCTTTCTTT
>TRBJ1-6|NA|TRBV28|many
CASSFGRNNSPLHF
TGTGCCAGCAGTTTCGGACGAAATAATTCACCCCTCCACTTT
>TRBJ1-2|NA|TRBV6-5|NA
CASSYRGGGKGYTF
TGTGCCAGCAGTTACCGGGGAGGGGGTAAAGGCTACACCTTC
>TRBJ2-1|NA|TRBV2|few
CASAPPPGNNEQFF
TGTGCCAGCGCCCCACCACCAGGGAACAATGAGCAGTTCTTC
>TRBJ2-7|NA|TRBV4-1|many
CASSQVSSSSYEQYF
TGCGCCAGCAGCCAAGTATCTAGCAGCTCCTACGAGCAGTACTTC
>TRBJ1-5|NA|TRBV20-1|many
CSARRGIQPQHF
TGCAGTGCTAGACGGGGAATTCAGCCCCAGCATTTT
>TRBJ2-5|TRBD1|TRBV2|NA
CASSGTGEWETQYF
TGTGCCAGCAGCGGTACAGGGGAATGGGAGACCCAGTACTTC
>TRBJ2-1|TRBD2|TRBV9|many
CASSALLAGSYNEQFF
TGTGCCAGCAGCGCCCTCCTAGCGGGGAGTTACAATGAGCAGTTCTTC
>TRBJ1-2|NA|TRBV4-1|few
CASRGVGYTF
TGCGCCAGCAGGGGCGTAGGCTACACCTTC
>TRBJ1-5|NA|TRBV28|many
CASSLYRGDNQPQHF
TGTGCCAGCAGTTTATATAGGGGTGACAATCAGCCCCAGCATTTT
>TRBJ2-3|TRBD2|TRBV6-5|NA
CASSSAGAQDTQYF
TGTGCCAGCAGTTCAGCGGGAGCGCAAGATACGCAGTATTTT
>TRBJ2-1|NA|TRBV18|few
CASSPLVEQFF
TGTGCCAGCTCACCCCTAGTGGAGCAGTTCTTC
>TRBJ2-7|NA|TRBV5-1|NA
CASSPGSGLYEQYF
TGCGCCAGCAGCCCAGGGTCAGGGCTCTACGAGCAGTACTTC
>TRBJ2-5|NA|TRBV5-1|many
CASSAEETQYF
TGCGCCAGCAGTGCGGAAGAGACCCAGTACTTC
>TRBJ1-4|NA|TRBV5-1|few
CASSRSGPGRDEKLFF
TGCGCCAGCAGCCGGTCTGGACCGGGACGGGATGAAAAACTGTTTTTT
>TRBJ2-1|TRBD2|TRBV28|many
CASSSPIPRLAGDFSYNEQFF
TGTGCCAGCAGTTCCCCCATTCCCAGACTAGCGGGGGACTTCTCCTACAATGAGCAGTTCTTC